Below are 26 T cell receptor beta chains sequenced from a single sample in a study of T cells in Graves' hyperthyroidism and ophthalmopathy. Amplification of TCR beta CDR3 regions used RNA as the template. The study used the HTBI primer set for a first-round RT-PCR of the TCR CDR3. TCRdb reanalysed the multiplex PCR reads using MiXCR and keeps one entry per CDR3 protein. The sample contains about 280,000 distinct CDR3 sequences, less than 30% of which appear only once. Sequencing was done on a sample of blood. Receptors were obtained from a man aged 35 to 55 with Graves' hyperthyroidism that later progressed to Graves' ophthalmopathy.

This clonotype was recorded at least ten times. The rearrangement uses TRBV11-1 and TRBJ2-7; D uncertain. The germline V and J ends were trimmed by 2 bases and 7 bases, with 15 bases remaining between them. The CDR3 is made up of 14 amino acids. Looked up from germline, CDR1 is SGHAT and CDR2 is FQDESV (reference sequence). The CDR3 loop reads CASSLTPNLWEQYF. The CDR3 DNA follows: TGTGCCAGCAGCTTAACTCCCAACCTTTGGGAGCAGTACTTC.

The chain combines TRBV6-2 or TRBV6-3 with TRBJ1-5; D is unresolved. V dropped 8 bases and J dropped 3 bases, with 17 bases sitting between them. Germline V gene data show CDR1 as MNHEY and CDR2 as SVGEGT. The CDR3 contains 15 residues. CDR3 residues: CASDWANRANQPQHF. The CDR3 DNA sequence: TGTGCCAGCGATTGGGCGAACCGGGCCAATCAGCCCCAGCATTTT.

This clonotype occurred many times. CDR3 nucleotides: TGTGCCAGCAGCTCAAATCCGGGACTCAGCCAAGAGACCCAGTACTTC. Residues: CASSSNPGLSQETQYF. This chain uses TRBV7-8 with TRBJ2-5, with a tentative D call TRBD2 (6 bases). Trimming pared 4 bases from V and 1 base from J, leaving 16 bases between. The CDR3 length is 16 residues. Looked up from germline, CDR1 is SGHVS and CDR2 is FQNEAQ.

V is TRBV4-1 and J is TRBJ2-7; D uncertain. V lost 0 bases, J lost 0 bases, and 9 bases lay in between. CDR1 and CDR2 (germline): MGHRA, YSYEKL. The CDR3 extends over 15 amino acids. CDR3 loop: CASSQDNDFSYEQYF. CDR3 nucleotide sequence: TGCGCCAGCAGCCAAGATAACGACTTCTCCTACGAGCAGTACTTC.

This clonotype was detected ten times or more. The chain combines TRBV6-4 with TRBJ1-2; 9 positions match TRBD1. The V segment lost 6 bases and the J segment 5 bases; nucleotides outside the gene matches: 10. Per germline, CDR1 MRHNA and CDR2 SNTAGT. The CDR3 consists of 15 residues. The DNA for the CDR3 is TGTGCCAGCAGCGAAACCGGGACAGGGCCTTATGGCTACACCTTC. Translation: CASSETGTGPYGYTF.

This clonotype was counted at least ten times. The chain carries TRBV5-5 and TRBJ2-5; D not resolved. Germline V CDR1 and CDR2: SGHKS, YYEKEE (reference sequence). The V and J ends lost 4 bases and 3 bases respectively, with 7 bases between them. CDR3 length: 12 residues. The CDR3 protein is CASSRDEETQYF. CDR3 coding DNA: TGTGCCAGCAGCCGCGACGAAGAGACCCAGTACTTC.

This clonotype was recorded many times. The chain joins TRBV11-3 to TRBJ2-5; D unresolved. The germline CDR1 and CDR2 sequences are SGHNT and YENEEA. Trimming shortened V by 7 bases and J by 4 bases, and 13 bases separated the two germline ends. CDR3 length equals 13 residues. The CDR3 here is CASTQTRGETQYF. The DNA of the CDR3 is TGTGCCAGCACCCAGACCCGAGGAGAGACCCAGTACTTC.

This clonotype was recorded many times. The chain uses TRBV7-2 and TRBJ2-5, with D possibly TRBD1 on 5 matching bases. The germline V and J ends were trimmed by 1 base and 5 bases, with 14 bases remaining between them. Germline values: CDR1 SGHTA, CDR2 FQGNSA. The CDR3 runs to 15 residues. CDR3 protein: CASSLEGWGRETQYF. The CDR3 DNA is TGTGCCAGCAGCTTAGAGGGCTGGGGCCGCGAGACCCAGTACTTC.

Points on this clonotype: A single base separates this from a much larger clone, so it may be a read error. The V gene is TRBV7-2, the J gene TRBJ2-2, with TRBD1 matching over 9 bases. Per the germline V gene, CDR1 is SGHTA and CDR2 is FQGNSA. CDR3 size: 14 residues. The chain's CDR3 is CASGKQGAAGGLFF. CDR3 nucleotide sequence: TGTGCCAGCGGGAAACAGGGGGCGGCCGGGGGGCTGTTTTTT.

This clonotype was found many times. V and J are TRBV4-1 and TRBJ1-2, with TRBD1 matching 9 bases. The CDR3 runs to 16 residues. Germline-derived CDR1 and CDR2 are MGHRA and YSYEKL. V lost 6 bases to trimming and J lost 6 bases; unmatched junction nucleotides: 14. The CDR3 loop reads CASRLPGTGNGNGYTF. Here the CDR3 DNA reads TGCGCCAGCAGACTTCCCGGGACAGGGAACGGAAATGGCTACACCTTC.

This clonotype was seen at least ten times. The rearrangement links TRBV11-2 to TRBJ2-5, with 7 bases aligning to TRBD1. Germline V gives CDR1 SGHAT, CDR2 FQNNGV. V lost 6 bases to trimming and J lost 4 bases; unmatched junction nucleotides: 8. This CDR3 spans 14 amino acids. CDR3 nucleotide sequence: TGTGCCAGCAGACGAAACAGGGGAGCAGAGACCCAGTACTTC. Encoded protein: CASRRNRGAETQYF.

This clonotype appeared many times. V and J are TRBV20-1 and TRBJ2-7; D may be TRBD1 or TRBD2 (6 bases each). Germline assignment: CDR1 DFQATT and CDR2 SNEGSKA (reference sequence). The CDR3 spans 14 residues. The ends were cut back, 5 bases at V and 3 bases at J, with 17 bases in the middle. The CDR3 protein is CSAFPTRGDYEQYF. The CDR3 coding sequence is TGCAGTGCTTTCCCGACTAGGGGGGACTACGAGCAGTACTTC.

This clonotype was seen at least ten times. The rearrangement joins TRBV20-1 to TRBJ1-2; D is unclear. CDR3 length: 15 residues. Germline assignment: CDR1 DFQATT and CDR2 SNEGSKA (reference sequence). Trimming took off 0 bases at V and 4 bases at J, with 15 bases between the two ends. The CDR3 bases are TGCAGTGCTAGAGATGTGGGCACGCTACTCTATGGCTACACCTTC. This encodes CSARDVGTLLYGYTF.

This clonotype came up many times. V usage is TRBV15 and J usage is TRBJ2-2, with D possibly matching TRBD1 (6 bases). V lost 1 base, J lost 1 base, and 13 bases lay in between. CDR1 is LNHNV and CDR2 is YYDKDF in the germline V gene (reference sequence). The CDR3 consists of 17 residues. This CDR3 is CATSRGGPSVNTGELFF. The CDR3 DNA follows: TGTGCCACCAGCAGAGGGGGGCCCAGCGTGAACACCGGGGAGCTGTTTTTT.

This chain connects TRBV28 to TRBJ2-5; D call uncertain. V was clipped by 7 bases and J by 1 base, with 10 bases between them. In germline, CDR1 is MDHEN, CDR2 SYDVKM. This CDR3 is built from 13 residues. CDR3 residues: CASNIDSQETQYF. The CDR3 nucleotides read TGTGCCAGCAACATTGACTCCCAAGAGACCCAGTACTTC.

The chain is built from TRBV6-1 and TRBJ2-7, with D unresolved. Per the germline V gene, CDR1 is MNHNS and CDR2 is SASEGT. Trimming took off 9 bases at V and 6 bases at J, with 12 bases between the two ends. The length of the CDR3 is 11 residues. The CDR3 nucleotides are TGTGCCAGTAGCCTATACGGCGAGCAGTACTTC. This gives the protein CASSLYGEQYF.

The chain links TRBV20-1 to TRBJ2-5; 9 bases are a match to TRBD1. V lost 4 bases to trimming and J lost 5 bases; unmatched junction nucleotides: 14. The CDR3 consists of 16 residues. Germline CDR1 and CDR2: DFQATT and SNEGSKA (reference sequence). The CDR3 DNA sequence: TGCAGTGCTATAGAACCCGGGACAGGGAGTAGGGAGACCCAGTACTTC. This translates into CSAIEPGTGSRETQYF.

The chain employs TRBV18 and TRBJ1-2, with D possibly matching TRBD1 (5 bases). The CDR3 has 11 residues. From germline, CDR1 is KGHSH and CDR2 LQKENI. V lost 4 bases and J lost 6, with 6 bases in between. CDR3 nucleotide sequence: TGTGCCAGCTCACAGGGACATGGCTACACCTTC. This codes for CASSQGHGYTF.

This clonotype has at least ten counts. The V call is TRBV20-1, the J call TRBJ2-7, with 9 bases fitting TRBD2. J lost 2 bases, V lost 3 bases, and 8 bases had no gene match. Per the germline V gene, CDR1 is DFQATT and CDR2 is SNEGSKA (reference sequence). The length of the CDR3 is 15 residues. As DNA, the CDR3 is TGCAGTGCTAGTGCCACTAGCGGGTTACCCTACGAGCAGTACTTC. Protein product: CSASATSGLPYEQYF.

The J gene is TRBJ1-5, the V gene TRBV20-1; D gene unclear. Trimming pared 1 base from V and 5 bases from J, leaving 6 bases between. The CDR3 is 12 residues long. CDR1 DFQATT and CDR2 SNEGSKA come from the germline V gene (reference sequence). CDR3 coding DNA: TGCAGTGCTAGAGTCCCAGATCAGCCCCAGCATTTT. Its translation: CSARVPDQPQHF.

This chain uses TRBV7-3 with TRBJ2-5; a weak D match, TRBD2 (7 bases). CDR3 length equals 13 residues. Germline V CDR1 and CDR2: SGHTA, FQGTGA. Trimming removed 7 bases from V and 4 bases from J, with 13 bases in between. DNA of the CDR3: TGTGCCAGCAAAGGGGGGGCTGGAGAGACCCAGTACTTC. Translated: CASKGGAGETQYF.

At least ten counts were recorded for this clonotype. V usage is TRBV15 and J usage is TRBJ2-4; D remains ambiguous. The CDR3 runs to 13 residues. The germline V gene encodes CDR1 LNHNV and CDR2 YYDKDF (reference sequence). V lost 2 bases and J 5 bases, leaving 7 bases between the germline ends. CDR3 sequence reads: CATSRPTENIQYF. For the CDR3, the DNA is TGTGCCACCAGCAGACCCACAGAAAACATTCAGTACTTC.

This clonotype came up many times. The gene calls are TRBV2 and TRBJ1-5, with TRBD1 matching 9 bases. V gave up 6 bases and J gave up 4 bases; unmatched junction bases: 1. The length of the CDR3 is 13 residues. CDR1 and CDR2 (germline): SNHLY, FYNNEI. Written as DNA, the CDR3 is TGTGCCAGCAGCGGGACAGGGAATCAGCCCCAGCATTTT. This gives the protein CASSGTGNQPQHF. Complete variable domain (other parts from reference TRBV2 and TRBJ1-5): EPEVTQTPSHQVTQMGQEVILRCVPISNHLYFYWYRQILGQKVEFLVSFYNNEISEKSEIFDDQFSVERPDGSNFTLKIRSTKLEDSAMYFCASSGTGNQPQHFGDGTRLSIL.

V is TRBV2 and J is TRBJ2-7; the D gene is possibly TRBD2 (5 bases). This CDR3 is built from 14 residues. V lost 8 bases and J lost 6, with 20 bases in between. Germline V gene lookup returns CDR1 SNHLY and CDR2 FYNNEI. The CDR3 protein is CASRAGKVLAEQYF. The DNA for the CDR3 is TGTGCCAGCCGGGCGGGTAAGGTCCTAGCCGAGCAGTACTTC.

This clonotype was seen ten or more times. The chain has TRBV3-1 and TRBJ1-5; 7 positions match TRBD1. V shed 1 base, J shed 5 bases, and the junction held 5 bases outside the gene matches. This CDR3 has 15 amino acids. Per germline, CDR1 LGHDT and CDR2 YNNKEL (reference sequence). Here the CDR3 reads CASSQGGGGDQPQHF. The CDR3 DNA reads TGTGCCAGCAGCCAAGGAGGGGGCGGAGATCAGCCCCAGCATTTT.

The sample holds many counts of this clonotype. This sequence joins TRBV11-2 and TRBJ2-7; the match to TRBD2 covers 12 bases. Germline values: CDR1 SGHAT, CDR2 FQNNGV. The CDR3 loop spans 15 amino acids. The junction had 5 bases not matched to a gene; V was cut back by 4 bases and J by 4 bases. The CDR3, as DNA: TGTGCCAGCAGCTACCCCGGGACTAGCGGGTACGAGCAGTACTTC. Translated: CASSYPGTSGYEQYF.